This TCR beta chain originates from a study of technical replicates of blood from several donors. Here immunoSEQ multiplex PCR was the method, and the copy in TCRdb shows in-frame clones only, minus some. There are fewer than 20,000 clones in the sample; around 86% occur only once, and roughly 12% lies in the top ten. This CDR3 contains 15 residues. The ends lost 5 bases at V and 8 bases at J; junction bases unmatched: 15. Looked up from germline, CDR1 is SGHRS and CDR2 is YFSETQ. This clone came up a few times. The sequenced sample consisted of PBMCs. This chain joins TRBV5-1 and TRBJ1-1; TRBD1 aligns across 7 bases. This TCR was sampled from a human donor in good health. CDR3 residues: CASSSSGGTLVEAFF. The CDR3, as DNA: TGCGCCAGCAGTAGTTCAGGGGGAACCCTGGTGGAAGCTTTCTTT.